This is a list of T cell receptor beta chains from one sample in a study of post-analysis software for immune sequencing data. TCRdb recomputed calls from the PCR reads with MiXCR, one row per CDR3 protein. The sample lists about 820,000 distinct CDR3 sequences; roughly 58% were seen once. The sample taken for sequencing was blood. Receptors originate from a girl aged 10 to 17 with multiple sclerosis. Each CDR3 is given with its conserved first and last residue.

V gene,J gene,CDR3 protein
TRBV2,TRBJ2-4,CASSEHDIQYF
TRBV27,TRBJ2-1,CASRSGITYNEQFF
TRBV6-4,TRBJ1-2,CASSDSGQGGDGYTF
TRBV20-1,TRBJ2-7,CSANLPGLAGRGEQYF
TRBV7-9,TRBJ2-3,CATPAGQATDTQYF
TRBV4-1,TRBJ2-7,CASSPTGQGLEQYF
TRBV5-1,TRBJ2-7,CASSAGLAGGQISYEQYF
TRBV7-8,TRBJ1-2,CASSTGRAELTYGYTF
TRBV5-1,TRBJ1-5,CASSLGQGVGQPQHF
TRBV20-1,TRBJ2-5,CSALDPVASEGYQETQYF
TRBV4-1,TRBJ1-5,CASSQDLGRGPHQPQHF
TRBV4-1,TRBJ2-7,CASSQVLSGRTEGEQYF
TRBV9,TRBJ2-1,CASSVGSGRGIVEQFF
TRBV6-6,TRBJ1-2,CASSPSSPGHLYGYTF
TRBV20-1,TRBJ2-4,CSAQFPRGKNIQYF
TRBV5-5,TRBJ2-1,CASSIDRYFYNEQFF
TRBV20-1,TRBJ2-3,CSARNYRGYTDTQYF
TRBV9,TRBJ1-2,CASSVSVGANYGYTF
TRBV20-1,TRBJ1-1,CSAVAGLNTEAFF
TRBV7-3,TRBJ1-2,CASSLTVGQGEGYTF
TRBV6-4,TRBJ2-1,CASTRWTENDNEQFF
TRBV6-1,TRBJ1-4,CASSPRAGGPEKLFF
TRBV10-3,.,CAISDPDRVSSEQYF
TRBV7-3,TRBJ2-5,CASRDPDGTQYF
TRBV20-1,TRBJ2-5,CSAKTGRPNNEQYF
TRBV7-2,TRBJ2-2,CASSHGLNTGELFF
TRBV12-3/TRBV12-4,TRBJ1-3,CASKQGSGNTIYF
TRBV7-2,TRBJ2-7,CASSLVQGRPYEQYF
TRBV10-3,.,CAISGVGLAGVAYEQYF
TRBV5-1,TRBJ2-1,CASSRGDRNEQFF
TRBV7-3,TRBJ2-1,CASSLGLAGGMIWDEQFF
TRBV9,TRBJ2-1,CASSVGMGLAPSSYNEQFF
TRBV2,.,CASSDSSGGSYEQYF
TRBV7-2,.,CASSFSQTGHEQYF
TRBV20-1,TRBJ2-5,CSARLGTSGSQQYF
TRBV20-1,TRBJ2-3,CSARESKDTQYF